This T cell receptor (beta chain) was obtained from a study of T cell changes during pregnancy in multiple sclerosis. Generated by immunoSEQ multiplex PCR, the TCRdb table keeps only in-frame clones and is missing some. Of roughly 61,000 clones listed, roughly 94% are singletons. This TCR came from a female donor with multiple sclerosis, enrolled in a pregnancy study. The sample in question was CD8+ T cells from peripheral blood mononuclear cells, obtained after pregnancy.

CDR3 amino acids: CSVAGDSNYGYTF. CDR3 DNA: TGCAGCGTTGCCGGTGACAGCAACTATGGCTACACCTTC. The chain carries TRBV29-1 and TRBJ1-2; a weak D match, TRBD1 (5 bases). The length of the CDR3 is 13 residues. Between the trimmed V and J ends, which lost 4 bases and 2 bases, there was a span of 11 bases. Germline V CDR1 and CDR2: SQVTM, ANQGSEA.